The 10 T cell receptor beta chains given below trace back to one sample, sequenced in a study of blood T cell repertoires in COVID-19. Libraries were prepared by immunoSEQ multiplex PCR; TCRdb keeps only in-frame clonotypes and omits some of them. The sample yields 150,000 or so clones, about 86% seen once. Input material: peripheral blood. These receptor sequences come from a man in his fifties with active or convalescent COVID-19.

This chain's CDR3 is CASIPTTGVHTEAFF. DNA for the CDR3: TGTGCCAGCATCCCAACCACAGGGGTCCACACTGAAGCTTTCTTT. The chain employs TRBV27 and TRBJ1-1; 7 bases align to TRBD1. The CDR3 extends over 15 amino acids. Germline V gives CDR1 MNHEY, CDR2 SMNVEV (reference sequence). With V trimmed by 7 bases and J by 3 bases, 11 bases remained unmatched.

The chain couples TRBV14 to TRBJ2-7; D possibly corresponds to TRBD1 (6 bases). The germline V and J ends were trimmed by 4 bases and 3 bases, with 7 bases remaining between them. This CDR3 is 12 amino acids long. Germline V CDR1 and CDR2: SGHDN, FVKESK. DNA of the CDR3: TGTGCCAGCAGCCGCAGGGGCTACGAGCAGTACTTC. It codes for CASSRRGYEQYF.

This chain joins TRBV4-2 and TRBJ1-3; D uncertain. Trimming removed 3 bases from V and 0 bases from J, with 9 bases in between. Germline lookup yields CDR1 LGHNA and CDR2 YNFKEQ. CDR3 length: 15 amino acids. The CDR3 nucleotides are TGTGCCAGCAGCCATGAACAAATCTCTGGAAACACCATATATTTT. Its protein is CASSHEQISGNTIYF.

This clone came up a few times. The genes are TRBV19 and TRBJ2-3, with D possibly TRBD2 on 6 matching bases. The CDR3 sequence is 15 residues long. V lost 1 base and J 3 bases, leaving 11 bases between the germline ends. Germline values: CDR1 LNHDA, CDR2 SQIVND (reference sequence). CDR3 sequence reads: CASSIVGSMTDTQYF. The CDR3 DNA sequence: TGTGCCAGTAGTATAGTCGGGAGTATGACAGATACGCAGTATTTT.

The chain employs TRBV4-1 and TRBJ2-1, with D possibly TRBD1 on 6 matching bases. The CDR3 sequence is 14 residues long. Looked up from germline, CDR1 is MGHRA and CDR2 is YSYEKL. V was trimmed by 3 bases and J by 4 bases, leaving 10 bases between them. CDR3 loop: CASSHARGYNEQFF. As DNA, the CDR3 is TGCGCCAGCAGCCACGCGAGGGGGTACAATGAGCAGTTCTTC.

CDR3 nucleotides: TGTGCCAGCAGTACGGGGATTGTGGTACAAGAGACCCAGTACTTC. It specifies CASSTGIVVQETQYF. V gene TRBV6-5 combines with J gene TRBJ2-5; D might be TRBD2 (5 bases). Germline values: CDR1 MNHEY, CDR2 SVGAGI. Trimming removed 5 bases from V and 2 bases from J, with 15 bases in between. The CDR3 runs 15 residues.

The rearrangement links TRBV7-2 to TRBJ1-3, with 10 positions matching TRBD1. V shed 4 bases and J 2 bases; nucleotides not matched to a gene: 5. CDR3 length equals 16 residues. Germline V gives CDR1 SGHTA, CDR2 FQGNSA. CDR3 residues: CASSSGQGIAGNTIYF. CDR3 nucleotide sequence: TGTGCCAGCAGCTCGGGACAGGGGATAGCTGGAAACACCATATATTTT.

This clone was recorded only once. The chain is built from TRBV4-1 and TRBJ2-3, with 8 bases matching TRBD1. Germline trimming cut 2 bases from V and 5 bases from J; bases unmatched to any gene: 9. From germline, CDR1 is MGHRA and CDR2 YSYEKL. CDR3 size: 16 residues. CDR3: CASSQIIGQGEDTQYF. CDR3 bases: TGCGCCAGCAGCCAAATCATAGGACAGGGAGAAGATACGCAGTATTTT.

The rearrangement uses TRBV20-1 and TRBJ1-1; D not certain. Trimming stripped 0 bases from V and 11 bases from J, with 10 bases between. CDR1 is DFQATT, CDR2 SNEGSKA, per germline (reference sequence). CDR3 size: 11 residues. The CDR3 region has the DNA TGCAGTGCTAGAGATTACGCGGCGGCTTTCTTT. This encodes CSARDYAAAFF.

The chain recombines TRBV2 with TRBJ1-1, with TRBD1 matching 7 bases. V was clipped by 7 bases and J by 1 base; unmatched bases: 6. Germline loops: CDR1 SNHLY, CDR2 FYNNEI. This CDR3 contains 14 residues. The chain's CDR3 is CASITGTANTEAFF. CDR3 DNA sequence: TGTGCCAGCATTACCGGGACAGCGAACACTGAAGCTTTCTTT.